The 25 T cell receptor beta chains below were found in one sample sequenced in a study of early T cells in non-severe SARS-CoV-2 infection. TCRdb independently ran MiXCR on the 5' RACE reads; one entry per CDR3 protein. The profile shows tens of thousands of distinct CDR3 sequences, roughly 18% of them singletons. Here the sequenced sample was whole blood, taken at baseline. These receptors were obtained from an adult who was a healthcare worker with PCR-confirmed SARS-CoV-2 infection or an uninfected control (not recorded which).

There are many counts of this clonotype. The conserved phenylalanine or tryptophan is not found at the CDR3 terminus, so this likely reflects a read error. The DNA is left out, because the CDR3 cannot be placed on it with certainty; the CDR3 is given as TCRdb lists it. V usage is TRBV5-8 and J usage is TRBJ2-1. The CDR3 length is 9 residues, termini included. Germline-derived CDR1 and CDR2 are SGHTS and YDEGEE. The CDR3 protein is CASTMLGVV.

The rearrangement uses TRBV20-1 and TRBJ2-1; the match to TRBD2 covers 11 bases. This CDR3 comprises 18 residues. Trimming at V came to 3 bases and at J to 0 bases, leaving 10 bases not matched to a gene. Germline CDR1 reads DFQATT; CDR2 reads SNEGSKA (reference sequence). CDR3 in DNA: TGCAGTGCTAGGGCGTCTAGCGGGGGGTTCAGCTCCTACAATGAGCAGTTCTTC. Translation: CSARASSGGFSSYNEQFF.

This clonotype was found many times. This chain links TRBV10-2 with TRBJ2-1; D is ambiguous. From germline, CDR1 is WSHSY and CDR2 SAAADI. This CDR3 contains 16 residues. V shed 0 bases and J shed 4 bases, with 13 bases lying between them. Here the CDR3 DNA reads TGCGCCAGCAGTGAGTCTAAAGGTCGCAGTTACAATGAGCAGTTCTTC. This gives the protein CASSESKGRSYNEQFF.

V and J are TRBV29-1 and TRBJ1-4; D gene uncertain. V lost 4 bases, J lost 8 bases, and 5 bases lay in between. Germline-derived CDR1 and CDR2 are SQVTM and ANQGSEA. This CDR3 has 10 amino acids. The CDR3 loop is CSVVAEKLFF. The DNA for the CDR3 is TGCAGCGTTGTGGCCGAAAAACTGTTTTTT.

This chain connects TRBV11-3 to TRBJ2-1; TRBD1 matches 7 bases. The CDR3 loop spans 13 amino acids. Trimming removed 5 bases from V and 9 bases from J; junction bases left unmatched: 7. Germline values: CDR1 SGHNT, CDR2 YENEEA. The CDR3 nucleotides read TGTGCCAGCAGCCCATCCGGGACAGCTGAGCAGTTCTTC. Translation: CASSPSGTAEQFF.

This chain uses TRBV6-5 with TRBJ1-6; possible D gene TRBD1, 5 bases. This CDR3 comprises 15 residues. Germline assignment: CDR1 MNHEY and CDR2 SVGAGI. The V gene lost 0 bases and the J gene lost 7 bases, with 10 bases spanning the gap. DNA of the CDR3: TGTGCCAGCAGTTACTCAGAGGGGTTAAATTCACCCCTCCACTTT. The encoded protein is CASSYSEGLNSPLHF.

This clonotype turned up a few times. The chain carries TRBV6-2 or TRBV6-3 and TRBJ2-1, with 7 bases lining up with TRBD2. J was trimmed by 9 bases and V by 5 bases; bases with no gene match: 10. Per germline, CDR1 MNHEY and CDR2 SVGEGT. The CDR3 sequence is 14 residues long. CDR3: CASSDSERDIEQFF. The CDR3 DNA sequence: TGTGCCAGCAGTGATTCGGAGCGGGATATTGAGCAGTTCTTC.

This clonotype was picked up a small number of times. The genes are TRBV15 and TRBJ2-1; D may be TRBD2 (6 bases). CDR3 length: 14 amino acids. V gave up 4 bases and J gave up 8 bases, with 15 bases separating them. From germline, CDR1 is LNHNV and CDR2 YYDKDF (reference sequence). The CDR3 coding sequence is TGTGCCACCAGCACAAGACTAGATGGGGATGAGCAGTTCTTC. As protein: CATSTRLDGDEQFF.

This clonotype came up a few times. CDR3: CASNGGAGARTGELFF. In DNA, the CDR3 is TGTGCCAGTAACGGGGGCGCCGGGGCTCGGACCGGGGAGCTGTTTTTT. The chain uses TRBV19 and TRBJ2-2; the D gene could be TRBD1 or TRBD2 (6 bases each). Germline CDR1 reads LNHDA; CDR2 reads SQIVND (reference sequence). This CDR3 region has 16 residues. V lost 7 bases, J lost 5 bases, and 20 bases lay in between. Complete variable domain (other parts from reference TRBV19 and TRBJ2-2): DGGITQSPKYLFRKEGQNVTLSCEQNLNHDAMYWYRQDPGQGLRLIYYSQIVNDFQKGDIAEGYSVSREKKESFPLTVTSAQKNPTAFYLCASNGGAGARTGELFFGEGSRLTVL.

There are a few counts of this clonotype. A junction end diverges from the germline sequence, so it may reflect a read error. The chain combines TRBV7-9 with TRBJ2-3; 10 bases are shared with TRBD2. Germline V lookup: CDR1 SEHNR, CDR2 FQNEAQ (reference sequence). This CDR3 comprises 14 residues. This CDR3 reads CASSVAGGPDTQYF. In DNA, the CDR3 is TGTGCCAGCAGCGTAGCGGGAGGTCCAGATACGCAGTATTTT. Full variable domain (outside the CDR3, taken from reference TRBV7-9 and TRBJ2-3): DTGVSQNPRHKITKRGQNVTFRCDPISEHNRLYWYRQTLGQGPEFLTYFQNEAQLEKSRLLSDRFSAERPKGSFSTLEIQRTEQGDSAMYLCASSVAGGPDTQYFGPGTRLTVL.

J is TRBJ2-1 and V is TRBV29-1, with TRBD2 identical over 9 bases. The CDR3 loop spans 14 amino acids. Germline V gene data show CDR1 as SQVTM and CDR2 as ANQGSEA. V gave up 7 bases and J gave up 4 bases; unmatched junction bases: 8. The CDR3 sequence: CSAVGLAGYNEQFF. The CDR3 DNA reads TGCAGCGCAGTGGGACTAGCTGGGTACAATGAGCAGTTCTTC.

The chain recombines TRBV20-1 with TRBJ1-1, with 7 bases matching TRBD1. The CDR3 consists of 11 residues. Germline lookup yields CDR1 DFQATT and CDR2 SNEGSKA (reference sequence). V was pared by 5 bases and J by 5 bases, with 2 bases of the junction left unmatched. The CDR3 DNA sequence: TGCAGTGCTCACAGGGGAACTGAAGCTTTCTTT. It yields the protein CSAHRGTEAFF.

This chain's CDR3 is CASSQEQREVYEQYF. The CDR3 DNA reads TGCGCCAGCAGCCAGGAACAGCGGGAGGTCTACGAGCAGTACTTC. V is TRBV4-1 and J is TRBJ2-7, with 9 bases fitting TRBD2. Germline CDR1 MGHRA, CDR2 YSYEKL. This CDR3 is built from 15 residues. V was pared by 3 bases and J by 3 bases, with 6 bases of the junction left unmatched.

The sample holds a few counts of this clonotype. This chain joins TRBV12-3 or TRBV12-4 and TRBJ1-1, with D perhaps TRBD1 (6 bases). Trimming pared 11 bases from V and 0 bases from J, leaving 28 bases between. The CDR3 runs 18 residues. The CDR3 DNA reads TGTGCCGCACTTACCACCCAGTTGGGGGCAGGGGTGAACACTGAAGCTTTCTTT. Translated, it gives CAALTTQLGAGVNTEAFF.

This clonotype appeared a few times. CDR3 in DNA: TGTGCCAGCAGTGACTCGTTGGCACCCAGCACAGATACGCAGTATTTT. It specifies CASSDSLAPSTDTQYF. The chain links TRBV2 to TRBJ2-3; D is unresolved. The CDR3 contains 16 residues. Germline assignment: CDR1 SNHLY and CDR2 FYNNEI. V lost 3 bases, J lost 0 bases, and 13 bases lay in between.

This clonotype was picked up a small number of times. The CDR3 DNA follows: TGCAGCGTCACGCCCCCGGACAGGGGAGACTACGAGCAGTACTTC. Residues: CSVTPPDRGDYEQYF. V usage is TRBV29-1 and J usage is TRBJ2-7, with 9 bases fitting TRBD1. V gave up 6 bases and J gave up 3 bases; unmatched junction bases: 12. Germline V gene lookup returns CDR1 SQVTM and CDR2 ANQGSEA. This CDR3 comprises 15 residues.

This clonotype has just a few counts. V usage is TRBV14 and J usage is TRBJ1-1; TRBD1 agrees at 7 bases. The CDR3 consists of 14 residues. The V gene's germline CDR1 is SGHDN and CDR2 FVKESK. V gave up 4 bases and J gave up 6 bases; unmatched junction bases: 8. Here the CDR3 DNA reads TGTGCCAGCAGCCCACAGGGGTTAAGGGCTGAAGCTTTCTTT. It specifies CASSPQGLRAEAFF.

The rearrangement links TRBV13 to TRBJ2-3; tentatively, D is TRBD2 (6 bases). This CDR3 is 15 amino acids long. Germline V gene sequence: CDR1 PRHDT, CDR2 FYEKMQ (reference sequence). V was trimmed by 8 bases and J by 3 bases, leaving 18 bases between them. DNA for the CDR3: TGTGCCAGCCGACAATCGGGACTCCTAACAGATACGCAGTATTTT. Amino acid sequence: CASRQSGLLTDTQYF.

The chain recombines TRBV7-6 with TRBJ2-3; D may be TRBD2 (5 bases). V gave up 5 bases and J gave up 9 bases, with 12 bases separating them. Germline V CDR1 and CDR2: SGHVS, FNYEAQ. The CDR3 loop spans 12 amino acids. CDR3 sequence: CASSPSTGTQYF. The CDR3 coding sequence is TGTGCCAGCAGCCCCTCCACGGGGACGCAGTATTTT.

The J gene is TRBJ2-5, the V gene TRBV27, with TRBD2 as a possible D gene (5 bases). Germline values: CDR1 MNHEY, CDR2 SMNVEV (reference sequence). The CDR3 extends over 16 amino acids. V gave up 1 base and J gave up 3 bases, with 15 bases separating them. CDR3 sequence: CASSLYSGSLKETQYF. Written as DNA, the CDR3 is TGTGCCAGCAGTTTATATTCGGGGAGCCTTAAAGAGACCCAGTACTTC.

This clonotype was recorded at least ten times. The rearrangement links TRBV20-1 to TRBJ2-1; D is uncertain. Germline V gives CDR1 DFQATT, CDR2 SNEGSKA (reference sequence). V dropped 1 base and J dropped 0 bases, with 13 bases sitting between them. This CDR3 contains 16 residues. The CDR3 DNA is TGCAGTGCTAGAGCTAGTGACACCAGCTCCTACAATGAGCAGTTCTTC. Protein product: CSARASDTSSYNEQFF.

The chain combines TRBV4-2 with TRBJ2-7; 7 bases line up with TRBD2. The CDR3 has 18 amino acids. After removal of 0 bases from V and 0 bases from J, the junction contained 11 bases not matched to a gene. Germline V lookup: CDR1 LGHNA, CDR2 YNFKEQ. CDR3 sequence reads: CASSQERGASGFSYEQYF. The DNA for the CDR3 is TGTGCCAGCAGCCAAGAAAGAGGGGCTAGCGGATTCTCCTACGAGCAGTACTTC.

The chain carries TRBV3-1 and TRBJ2-7; D could derive from TRBD1 or TRBD2 (5 bases each). V was clipped by 4 bases and J by 2 bases, with 12 bases between them. Germline CDR1 LGHDT, CDR2 YNNKEL (reference sequence). This CDR3 region has 14 residues. The CDR3: CASSLKTGPYEQYF. For the CDR3, the DNA is TGTGCCAGCAGCCTGAAGACGGGACCCTACGAGCAGTACTTC.

This clonotype was detected ten times or more. The chain uses TRBV18 and TRBJ1-1; D gene unclear. With 2 bases removed from V and 8 bases from J, the gap between germline ends came to 9 bases. CDR1 is KGHSH, CDR2 LQKENI, per germline. The CDR3 totals 12 residues. DNA of the CDR3: TGTGCCAGCTCACCAAATGGCGGGGAAGCTTTCTTT. It codes for CASSPNGGEAFF.

This chain joins TRBV7-8 and TRBJ2-3; 12 bases fit TRBD2. The junction had 7 bases not matched to a gene; V was cut back by 5 bases and J by 4 bases. The germline V gene encodes CDR1 SGHVS and CDR2 FQNEAQ. The CDR3 is made up of 16 amino acids. CDR3 nucleotides: TGTGCCAGCAGCAGCAGACTAGCGGGAGATGCAGATACGCAGTATTTT. Amino acids: CASSSRLAGDADTQYF.